This passage covers 21 T cell receptor beta chains from one sample sequenced in a study of cytomegalovirus exposure and HLA in healthy donors. The primer mix had 60 Vbeta and 13 Jbeta primers. Clones were sequenced by immunoSEQ multiplex PCR, and TCRdb holds only the in-frame ones, with some missing. The sample carries 210,000 or so clones, approximately 87% recorded once. The sequencing sample was made of PBMCs. The receptor set was obtained from a human donor in good health.

A remark on this clone: Sequence at one end of the junction differs from germline and may be a read error. The V gene is TRBV7-9, the J gene TRBJ2-7; possible D gene TRBD1, 8 bases. CDR1 and CDR2 (germline): SEHNR, FQNEAQ (reference sequence). The CDR3 has 15 residues. The CDR3 nucleotides are TGTTCCAGCAGCGAACAGGGGGGGGCCCCCTACGAGCAGTACTTC. This codes for CSSSEQGGAPYEQYF.

The CDR3 sequence: CASSLAGGHEQFF. CDR3 bases: TGTGCCAGCAGTTTGGCGGGAGGGCATGAGCAGTTCTTC. The J gene is TRBJ2-1, the V gene TRBV27; 9 bases map to TRBD2. The CDR3 loop spans 13 amino acids. With 3 bases clipped from V and 8 bases from J, the junction kept 2 bases outside the gene matches. The V gene's germline CDR1 is MNHEY and CDR2 SMNVEV (reference sequence).

The chain is built from TRBV7-9 and TRBJ1-1, with D maybe TRBD1 (5 bases). The V end was cut by 4 bases, the J end by 0 bases, with 9 bases between. CDR1 is SEHNR and CDR2 is FQNEAQ in the germline V gene (reference sequence). The CDR3 consists of 14 residues. In DNA form, the CDR3 reads TGTGCCAGCAGCTGGGGCCAGGTGAACACTGAAGCTTTCTTT. Translated, it gives CASSWGQVNTEAFF.

This clone occurred a few times. The chain combines TRBV11-3 with TRBJ1-5; D is perhaps TRBD1 (6 bases). Germline CDR1 SGHNT, CDR2 YENEEA. The CDR3 is 12 residues long. V was pared by 8 bases and J by 6 bases, with 11 bases between. The chain's CDR3 is CASLQGSQPQHF. The CDR3 coding sequence is TGTGCCAGCCTACAGGGATCTCAGCCCCAGCATTTT.

With respect to this clone: One junction end disagrees with the germline gene, perhaps due to a read error. V is TRBV7-9 and J is TRBJ1-2; D is perhaps TRBD1 (5 bases). Germline V gene sequence: CDR1 SEHNR, CDR2 FQNEAQ (reference sequence). This CDR3 has 13 amino acids. CDR3 loop: CSSSPQGNYGYTF. The CDR3 nucleotides are TGTTCCAGCAGCCCCCAGGGAAACTATGGCTACACCTTC.

The chain is built from TRBV6-1 and TRBJ2-3; the match to TRBD1 covers 9 bases. J gave up 5 bases and V 4 bases, and 19 bases lay outside the gene matches. This CDR3 has 19 residues. CDR1 is MNHNS and CDR2 is SASEGT in the germline V gene. Written as DNA, the CDR3 is TGTGCCAGCAGTGCGAAACCTTTAACCCGGGACAGGGAGCAAGATACGCAGTATTTT. It specifies CASSAKPLTRDREQDTQYF.

The chain uses TRBV18 and TRBJ2-5; the D gene is possibly TRBD2 (5 bases). Trimming cost V 3 bases and J 2 bases, with 25 bases left between them. This CDR3 spans 19 amino acids. The V gene's germline CDR1 is KGHSH and CDR2 LQKENI. The CDR3 DNA is TGTGCCAGCTCACCCGACGGGCGGCTAGCCCTAGAGAAGCAAGAGACCCAGTACTTC. It encodes CASSPDGRLALEKQETQYF.

This chain connects TRBV2 to TRBJ1-2; no clear D. The V gene lost 10 bases and the J gene lost 7 bases, with 13 bases spanning the gap. The CDR3 has 11 residues. Germline V CDR1 and CDR2: SNHLY, FYNNEI. CDR3 sequence: CATGSGLGYTF. The CDR3 coding sequence is TGTGCCACCGGTAGTGGGCTTGGCTACACCTTC.

The genes are TRBV28 and TRBJ2-5; 9 nucleotides agree with TRBD1. The CDR3 loop spans 15 amino acids. Germline V gene lookup returns CDR1 MDHEN and CDR2 SYDVKM. V shed 5 bases and J 4 bases; nucleotides not matched to a gene: 8. The CDR3 loop is CASSIYRGRLETQYF. The CDR3 DNA follows: TGTGCCAGCAGTATATACAGGGGGCGCCTAGAGACCCAGTACTTC.

Remarks on this clone: A read error may account for a junction end that differs from germline. The chain couples TRBV6-6 to TRBJ2-7, with TRBD2 identical over 10 bases. Germline V lookup: CDR1 MNHNY, CDR2 SVGAGI (reference sequence). This CDR3 contains 15 residues. CDR3 residues: CASNYDGTSVNEQYF. CDR3 DNA sequence: TGTGCCAGCAATTACGACGGGACTAGCGTCAACGAGCAGTACTTC.

This clone occurred once. The chain is built from TRBV29-1 and TRBJ2-4, with D unresolved. Germline-derived CDR1 and CDR2 are SQVTM and ANQGSEA. Trimming removed 6 bases from V and 2 bases from J, with 11 bases in between. The CDR3 sequence is 13 residues long. The CDR3 DNA reads TGCAGCGTCGACTCGCTCCCCAAAAACATTCAGTACTTC. Translating gives CSVDSLPKNIQYF.

The chain links TRBV30 to TRBJ1-5, with TRBD1 as a possible D gene (6 bases). The CDR3 consists of 13 residues. V was shortened by 2 bases and J by 4 bases, with 9 bases between the two germline ends. Germline CDR1 and CDR2: GTSNPN and SVGIG (reference sequence). The CDR3 loop reads CAWSRRGNQPQHF. In nucleotides, the CDR3 is TGTGCCTGGAGTCGCAGGGGAAATCAGCCCCAGCATTTT.

This clone was counted only a few times. V and J are TRBV5-4 and TRBJ1-1; possible D gene TRBD1, 5 bases. CDR3 length: 15 residues. From germline, CDR1 is SGHNT and CDR2 YYREEE (reference sequence). V was pared by 4 bases and J by 1 base, with 14 bases between. The CDR3 sequence is CASSVGGVSNTEAFF. Written as DNA, the CDR3 is TGTGCCAGCAGCGTCGGGGGAGTCTCGAACACTGAAGCTTTCTTT.

A single count supports this clone. The chain combines TRBV28 with TRBJ1-4; D call uncertain. Germline V gene lookup returns CDR1 MDHEN and CDR2 SYDVKM. The CDR3 extends over 14 amino acids. Deletions cut 3 bases from V and 4 bases from J, with 9 bases between. CDR3 sequence: CASSFVRFNEKLFF. In DNA, the CDR3 is TGTGCCAGCAGTTTCGTCAGATTTAATGAAAAACTGTTTTTT.

A single count supports this clone. The DNA for the CDR3 is TGTGCCTGGAGGGCCCGGGACAGGTTAGATACGCAGTATTTT. Amino acids: CAWRARDRLDTQYF. The V and J genes are TRBV30 and TRBJ2-3; TRBD1 agrees at 8 bases. Germline-derived CDR1 and CDR2 are GTSNPN and SVGIG (reference sequence). The length of the CDR3 is 14 residues. The J segment lost 5 bases and the V segment lost 3 bases, leaving 7 bases of the junction unmatched.

Worth noting for this clone: One junction end disagrees with the germline gene, perhaps due to a read error. Other nucleotide sequences from this sample produce the same CDR3. The rearrangement links TRBV5-6 to TRBJ1-2; D may be TRBD1 (6 bases). Germline V gene data show CDR1 as SGHDT and CDR2 as YYEEEE. The CDR3 has 13 amino acids. The CDR3 is CASRAGTYYGYTF. CDR3 nucleotide sequence: TGCGCCAGCAGGGCCGGGACATACTATGGCTACACCTTC.

The chain recombines TRBV29-1 with TRBJ2-3; 7 positions match TRBD2. The length of the CDR3 is 14 residues. The junction had 4 bases not matched to a gene; V was cut back by 3 bases and J by 1 base. Germline V CDR1 and CDR2: SQVTM, ANQGSEA. The CDR3 DNA reads TGCAGCGTTGATGGCGGGAGAGGCACAGATACGCAGTATTTT. Translating it yields CSVDGGRGTDTQYF.

The V and J genes are TRBV28 and TRBJ2-7; TRBD1 matches at 7 bases. The CDR3 spans 13 residues. The V gene's germline CDR1 is MDHEN and CDR2 SYDVKM. With V trimmed by 3 bases and J by 6 bases, 5 bases remained unmatched. The CDR3 sequence is CASSFKGGAEQYF. CDR3 nucleotides: TGTGCCAGCAGTTTCAAAGGGGGCGCCGAGCAGTACTTC.

This clone occurred a few times. This chain uses TRBV13 with TRBJ2-3; 7 bases line up with TRBD2. Germline values: CDR1 PRHDT, CDR2 FYEKMQ (reference sequence). With V trimmed by 5 bases and J by 2 bases, 22 bases remained unmatched. This CDR3 has 20 amino acids. CDR3 coding DNA: TGTGCCAGCAGCCCACACTCCGTTGGGGACTACGGATACAACACAGATACGCAGTATTTT. Translation gives CASSPHSVGDYGYNTDTQYF. Based on the CDR3 plus reference TRBV13 and TRBJ2-3, the full variable domain is AAGVIQSPRHLIKEKRETATLKCYPIPRHDTVYWYQQGPGQDPQFLISFYEKMQSDKGSIPDRFSAQQFSDYHSELNMSSLELGDSALYFCASSPHSVGDYGYNTDTQYFGPGTRLTVL.

V is TRBV7-2 and J is TRBJ2-1, with D possibly being TRBD2 (5 bases). V gave up 5 bases and J gave up 0 bases, with 11 bases separating them. This CDR3 spans 15 amino acids. CDR1 is SGHTA and CDR2 is FQGNSA in the germline V gene. The CDR3 nucleotides are TGTGCCAGCAGCCGGGATGCAGGCTCCTACAATGAGCAGTTCTTC. This encodes CASSRDAGSYNEQFF.

The chain employs TRBV6-1 and TRBJ2-7, with 7 bases identical to TRBD2. Germline assignment: CDR1 MNHNS and CDR2 SASEGT. The CDR3 is 13 amino acids. J was trimmed by 2 bases and V by 10 bases; bases with no gene match: 8. CDR3: CATTSRQTYEQYF. Here the CDR3 DNA reads TGTGCCACGACTAGCCGTCAGACCTACGAGCAGTACTTC.